What follows describes a single TCR beta chain. Its antigen is as yet unknown. Clones were sequenced by immunoSEQ multiplex PCR, and TCRdb holds only the in-frame ones, with some missing. Of about 610 clones listed, more than 85% were seen once; the top ten hold 3.5% to 5%. This sample was taken from a study of chemoradiotherapy in HPV16-positive cancers. Findings and caveats of the study: HPV-specific T cells were functionally defined from only a couple of HPV16-positive patients.

The CDR3 is made up of 15 amino acids. Germline values: CDR1 MNHNS, CDR2 SASEGT. Trimming took off 3 bases at V and 0 bases at J, with 9 bases between the two ends. This specimen was tumor tissue, taken from a patient who underwent chemoradiotherapy. The sequence was obtained from a human donor with HPV-associated anogenital cancer. V usage is TRBV6-1 and J usage is TRBJ2-1; TRBD2 might be the D (6 bases). CDR3 nucleotide sequence: TGTGCCAGCAGTGAGGGACTGAGCTCCTACAATGAGCAGTTCTTC. Translation gives CASSEGLSSYNEQFF.